A selection of T cell receptor beta chains follows, all from one sample in a study of tumor-infiltrating lymphocytes in primary liver carcinoma. A single record per CDR3 protein comes from TCRdb applying MiXCR to the multiplex PCR reads. The repertoire holds approximately 60,000 distinct CDR3 sequences, over 65% seen once, with around 57% in the top ten. The sequenced sample was liver tumor tissue from sampling region 2. These receptors were collected from a middle-aged man with primary liver carcinoma and hepatitis B virus infection. The CDR3 runs from the conserved cysteine through the conserved F or W. The D gene is left open where the match is weak. Clone sizes are given selectively: once, few, many, or a class where the clone is expanded.

v_call: TRBV24-1
j_call: TRBJ2-1
clone_size: NA
d_call: NA
cdr3_nt: TGTGCCACCAGTGTCAACGTTGGTCGGAACTCTAATGAGCCGTTCTTC
cdr3_aa: CATSVNVGRNSNEPFF

v_call: TRBV6-2/TRBV6-3
j_call: TRBJ2-7
clone_size: NA
d_call: NA
cdr3_nt: TGTGCCAGCAACCGGCGGACTGGCGGGCACTACGAGCAGTACTTC
cdr3_aa: CASNRRTGGHYEQYF

v_call: TRBV6-1
j_call: TRBJ1-2
clone_size: many
d_call: NA
cdr3_nt: TGTGCCAGCAGTGCCCCCCTATATGGCTACACCTTC
cdr3_aa: CASSAPLYGYTF

v_call: TRBV11-2
j_call: TRBJ1-1
clone_size: NA
d_call: TRBD1
cdr3_nt: TGTGCCTGCACCCCATCCAGGGGGTTGGTGAACACTGAAGCTTCCTTT
cdr3_aa: CACTPSRGLVNTEASF

v_call: TRBV6-5
j_call: TRBJ1-2
clone_size: NA
d_call: NA
cdr3_nt: TGTGCCTGCAGGGGCTGCACCTTC
cdr3_aa: CACRGCTF

v_call: TRBV30
j_call: TRBJ2-1
clone_size: NA
d_call: NA
cdr3_nt: TGTGCTTGGAGGCAGAAAGTAAGCTCCTACAACGAGCAGTTCTTC
cdr3_aa: CAWRQKVSSYNEQFF

v_call: TRBV29-1
j_call: TRBJ2-3
clone_size: few
d_call: NA
cdr3_nt: TGCAGCGTCGGCCCGAAGGTGTACACAGATACGCAGTATTTT
cdr3_aa: CSVGPKVYTDTQYF

v_call: TRBV12-3/TRBV12-4
j_call: TRBJ2-5
clone_size: NA
d_call: TRBD2
cdr3_nt: TGTGCCAGCAGACGAGTGACTAGCGGAATCCAAGAGACCCAGTACTTC
cdr3_aa: CASRRVTSGIQETQYF

v_call: TRBV2
j_call: TRBJ1-2
clone_size: NA
d_call: NA
cdr3_nt: TGTGCCAGCAGCCTCGACAGAGGGAACTATGGCTACACCTTC
cdr3_aa: CASSLDRGNYGYTF

v_call: TRBV4-2
j_call: TRBJ2-7
clone_size: NA
d_call: NA
cdr3_nt: TGTGCCAGTAGCCAAGGGGGTTTGACGGGCGAGCAGTACTTC
cdr3_aa: CASSQGGLTGEQYF

v_call: TRBV24-1
j_call: TRBJ2-5
clone_size: few
d_call: NA
cdr3_nt: TGTGCCACCTCCGCAGGGGATCCTCGTAAAGAGACCCAGTACTTC
cdr3_aa: CATSAGDPRKETQYF

v_call: TRBV4-1
j_call: TRBJ2-6
clone_size: NA
d_call: NA
cdr3_nt: TGCGCCAGCAGCCAAGATCTCGTGACAGGTGGTTCCTCTGGGGCCAACGTCCTGACTTTC
cdr3_aa: CASSQDLVTGGSSGANVLTF

v_call: TRBV20-1
j_call: TRBJ1-5
clone_size: NA
d_call: NA
cdr3_nt: TGCAGTGCGGCGCTAGGAGCGGGGGCATGGCAGCCCCAGCATTTT
cdr3_aa: CSAALGAGAWQPQHF

v_call: TRBV5-6
j_call: TRBJ2-7
clone_size: NA
d_call: TRBD1
cdr3_nt: TGTGCCAGCAGCGCCACAGGGGCCCGCGAGGGGCAGAACTCCTACGGGCAGTACTTC
cdr3_aa: CASSATGAREGQNSYGQYF

v_call: TRBV29-1
j_call: TRBJ2-7
clone_size: NA
d_call: NA
cdr3_nt: TGCAGCGTAGAAGACAGGCGCCACGGCGAGCAGTACTTC
cdr3_aa: CSVEDRRHGEQYF

v_call: TRBV11-2
j_call: TRBJ2-7
clone_size: NA
d_call: TRBD1
cdr3_nt: TGCGCCAGCAGCTTACGATGGACAGGGGAAAACGGGCAGTACTTC
cdr3_aa: CASSLRWTGENGQYF

v_call: TRBV6-2/TRBV6-3
j_call: TRBJ1-5
clone_size: NA
d_call: NA
cdr3_nt: TGTACCAACAGGCCGACAGGCCAGAATCAGCCCCAGCATTTT
cdr3_aa: CTNRPTGQNQPQHF

v_call: TRBV29-1
j_call: TRBJ2-2
clone_size: NA
d_call: TRBD2
cdr3_nt: TGCAACGTTGGGACTAGCGCGGCGAACATCGGGGAGCTGCTTTTT
cdr3_aa: CNVGTSAANIGELLF

v_call: TRBV6-5
j_call: TRBJ2-2
clone_size: NA
d_call: NA
cdr3_nt: TGTATCAGCAGTTACTTACCGGGCACCGGGGAGCTGTTTTTT
cdr3_aa: CISSYLPGTGELFF

v_call: TRBV11-2
j_call: TRBJ2-7
clone_size: NA
d_call: TRBD1
cdr3_nt: TGTGCCAGTAGCTACGGGACAGGGGGTCTCTACGAGCAGCACTTC
cdr3_aa: CASSYGTGGLYEQHF

v_call: TRBV12-3/TRBV12-4
j_call: TRBJ1-1
clone_size: many
d_call: NA
cdr3_nt: TGTGCCAGCAGCTCTTCCGATGCGAACACTGAAGCTTTCTTT
cdr3_aa: CASSSSDANTEAFF

v_call: TRBV7-2
j_call: TRBJ2-1
clone_size: few
d_call: NA
cdr3_nt: TGTGCCAGCAGCTTAGTGGGGGGTACTGCGGGCAATGAGCAGTTCTTC
cdr3_aa: CASSLVGGTAGNEQFF

v_call: TRBV6-5
j_call: TRBJ1-2
clone_size: NA
d_call: NA
cdr3_nt: TGTGCCAGCAGTTCCGGGGTCGGGGTCGTTAGCTATCGCTACACTTTC
cdr3_aa: CASSSGVGVVSYRYTF

v_call: TRBV19
j_call: TRBJ1-5
clone_size: NA
d_call: NA
cdr3_nt: TGTGCCAGTAGTATAATCAGGGATAGCAATCAGCCCCAGCATTTT
cdr3_aa: CASSIIRDSNQPQHF

v_call: TRBV28
j_call: TRBJ2-7
clone_size: few
d_call: NA
cdr3_nt: TGTGCCAGCAGTCTAGAGGGGGTCCTCTACGAGCAGTACTTC
cdr3_aa: CASSLEGVLYEQYF

v_call: TRBV6-2/TRBV6-3
j_call: TRBJ2-5
clone_size: many
d_call: TRBD2
cdr3_nt: TGTGCCAGCAGTAATCAAGCTAGCGGGGGTGCCCAGTACTTC
cdr3_aa: CASSNQASGGAQYF

v_call: TRBV11-2
j_call: TRBJ2-7
clone_size: few
d_call: NA
cdr3_nt: TGTTCCAGCAGCACACAGATTGGAAACGAGCAGTACTTC
cdr3_aa: CSSSTQIGNEQYF

v_call: TRBV12-3/TRBV12-4
j_call: TRBJ2-5
clone_size: NA
d_call: NA
cdr3_nt: TGTGCCAGCAGTTCCAACCAGGAACAAGAGACCCAGTACTTC
cdr3_aa: CASSSNQEQETQYF

v_call: TRBV4-2
j_call: TRBJ1-1
clone_size: NA
d_call: NA
cdr3_nt: TGTGCCAGCAGCCAAGATAGGAGCCAGAGCACTGAAGCTTTCTTC
cdr3_aa: CASSQDRSQSTEAFF

v_call: TRBV4-2
j_call: TRBJ1-4
clone_size: NA
d_call: NA
cdr3_nt: TGTGCCAGCAGCCAAGCCCAGAATGAAAAACTGTTTTTT
cdr3_aa: CASSQAQNEKLFF

v_call: TRBV5-1
j_call: TRBJ1-6
clone_size: NA
d_call: TRBD1
cdr3_nt: TGCGCAAGCAGCAACAGTCTGACAGGGCATAACTCACCCCTCCACTTT
cdr3_aa: CASSNSLTGHNSPLHF

v_call: TRBV6-2/TRBV6-3
j_call: TRBJ2-2
clone_size: NA
d_call: NA
cdr3_nt: TGCGCCAGCAGTTACCCGAGAACAGCTACGAACACCGGGGAGCTGTTTTTT
cdr3_aa: CASSYPRTATNTGELFF

v_call: TRBV12-3/TRBV12-4
j_call: TRBJ2-5
clone_size: NA
d_call: NA
cdr3_nt: TGTGCCAGCAGCCGCCCCAGCACCCAAGAGATCCATTACTTC
cdr3_aa: CASSRPSTQEIHYF

v_call: TRBV29-1
j_call: TRBJ2-7
clone_size: many
d_call: TRBD2
cdr3_nt: TGCAGCGTGACACTCGGGACTAGCGGCTACGAGCAGTACTTC
cdr3_aa: CSVTLGTSGYEQYF

v_call: TRBV14
j_call: TRBJ2-2
clone_size: NA
d_call: TRBD2
cdr3_nt: TGTGCCAGCAGCCAGACTAGCGGGATGAACACCGGGGAGCTGTTTTTT
cdr3_aa: CASSQTSGMNTGELFF

v_call: TRBV10-2
j_call: TRBJ1-1
clone_size: NA
d_call: NA
cdr3_nt: TGCGCCTGCACCGGGGGACGGAACAGCGAAGCTTTCTTT
cdr3_aa: CACTGGRNSEAFF

v_call: TRBV4-3
j_call: TRBJ2-5
clone_size: NA
d_call: TRBD2
cdr3_nt: TGCGCCAGCGGCCAAAACTGGGGGGGGGAGACCCAGTACTTC
cdr3_aa: CASGQNWGGETQYF

v_call: TRBV11-2
j_call: TRBJ1-1
clone_size: NA
d_call: NA
cdr3_nt: TGTGCCAGCAGCCCATCCAGGAGGTCGGTGAACACTGAGGCTTTCTTT
cdr3_aa: CASSPSRRSVNTEAFF

v_call: TRBV11-3
j_call: TRBJ2-3
clone_size: NA
d_call: NA
cdr3_nt: TGTGCCAGCACCTTAGAGTCCGGGCGCACAGATATGCAATATTTT
cdr3_aa: CASTLESGRTDMQYF

v_call: TRBV6-5
j_call: TRBJ2-7
clone_size: NA
d_call: NA
cdr3_nt: TGTGCCAGCAGTTATGCAGTGGGCAGCACCTACGAGCAGTACTTC
cdr3_aa: CASSYAVGSTYEQYF

v_call: TRBV23-1
j_call: TRBJ2-5
clone_size: NA
d_call: TRBD1
cdr3_nt: TGCGCCAGCAGCCTGGGACAGCTCCAAGAGACCCAGTACTTC
cdr3_aa: CASSLGQLQETQYF

v_call: TRBV6-4
j_call: TRBJ2-2
clone_size: few
d_call: NA
cdr3_nt: TGTGCCAGCACTGCGGAAGGGGCAGGGGAGCTGTTTTTT
cdr3_aa: CASTAEGAGELFF

v_call: TRBV4-1
j_call: TRBJ1-2
clone_size: NA
d_call: TRBD1
cdr3_nt: TGTGCCAGCGGGTCGACAGGGGGAAGATCGGACTATGGCTACACCTTC
cdr3_aa: CASGSTGGRSDYGYTF

v_call: TRBV5-5
j_call: TRBJ1-4
clone_size: many
d_call: TRBD1
cdr3_nt: TGTGCCAGCAGCTGGTGGGACAGGGGAGAAAAACTGTTTTTT
cdr3_aa: CASSWWDRGEKLFF

v_call: TRBV29-1
j_call: TRBJ2-1
clone_size: NA
d_call: TRBD2
cdr3_nt: TGCAGCGTCGAGGGTCTGGCGGGAGCACCCAATGAGCAGCTCTTC
cdr3_aa: CSVEGLAGAPNEQLF

v_call: TRBV7-9
j_call: TRBJ2-1
clone_size: NA
d_call: NA
cdr3_nt: TGTGCCAGCAGCTTACCATATCAGGTCCCTAAAACAAATGAGCAATTCTTC
cdr3_aa: CASSLPYQVPKTNEQFF

v_call: TRBV11-2
j_call: TRBJ1-5
clone_size: few
d_call: NA
cdr3_nt: TGTGTCAGTTCGAGTCAGAGCAATCAGTCCCAGCATTTT
cdr3_aa: CVSSSQSNQSQHF

v_call: TRBV6-2/TRBV6-3
j_call: TRBJ2-7
clone_size: many
d_call: NA
cdr3_nt: TGTGCCAGCAGCCCCGACTGGGTCTACGAGCAGTACTTC
cdr3_aa: CASSPDWVYEQYF

v_call: TRBV29-1
j_call: TRBJ1-5
clone_size: NA
d_call: NA
cdr3_nt: TGCAGCGCCAGAGGGAGAGCGAATCAGCCCCAGCATTTT
cdr3_aa: CSARGRANQPQHF

v_call: TRBV12-3/TRBV12-4
j_call: TRBJ1-2
clone_size: NA
d_call: NA
cdr3_nt: TGTACCAGCAGTTTTAGTCAGGCGGGGGCGCTGAACTATGGCTACACCTTC
cdr3_aa: CTSSFSQAGALNYGYTF

v_call: TRBV13
j_call: TRBJ2-7
clone_size: many
d_call: NA
cdr3_nt: TGTGCCAGCAGCTCCAGGGGGAGGGCCTACGAGCAGTACTTC
cdr3_aa: CASSSRGRAYEQYF

v_call: TRBV10-3
j_call: TRBJ2-6
clone_size: NA
d_call: TRBD2
cdr3_nt: TGTGCCATCAGTGCTGCATGGAGGAGCGGGGCCAACGTCATGACTTTC
cdr3_aa: CAISAAWRSGANVMTF

v_call: TRBV20-1
j_call: TRBJ2-3
clone_size: NA
d_call: TRBD2
cdr3_nt: TGCAGTGGCCCGAGACTAGCGGGAGGGGACACAGATACGCAGTATTTT
cdr3_aa: CSGPRLAGGDTDTQYF

v_call: TRBV5-1
j_call: TRBJ2-1
clone_size: NA
d_call: TRBD1
cdr3_nt: TGCGCCGGCAGTCCCGGACAGGGTTTTGGTGAGCAGTTCTTC
cdr3_aa: CAGSPGQGFGEQFF

v_call: TRBV10-1
j_call: TRBJ2-2
clone_size: NA
d_call: NA
cdr3_nt: TGTACCAGCTCCGACGGCACAGACACCGGGGAGCTGTTTTTT
cdr3_aa: CTSSDGTDTGELFF